A selection of T cell receptor beta chains follows, all from one sample in a study of CD4 T cells in relation to SARS-CoV-2 and coronaviruses. Generated by immunoSEQ multiplex PCR, the TCRdb table keeps only in-frame clones and is missing some. Among around 65,000 clones listed, 85% to 90% were seen once. Specimen: memory CD4+ T cells from PBMCs. All receptors derive from a human donor in good health. The CDR3 runs from the conserved cysteine through the conserved F or W. A D gene is named only where the DNA matches it firmly. Some rows have no size entry. The others give once, few or many, or a class for an expanded clone.

size: few; D: .; J: TRBJ1-5; V: TRBV7-9; CDR3: CASSLRGHSNQPQHF; DNA: TGTGCCAGCAGCTTAAGGGGCCATAGCAATCAGCCCCAGCATTTT
size: once; D: .; J: TRBJ1-1; V: TRBV27; CDR3: CASSPTTGIGNTEAFF; DNA: TGTGCCAGCAGTCCAACCACAGGGATCGGGAACACTGAAGCTTTCTTT
size: .; D: .; J: TRBJ2-2; V: TRBV4-3; CDR3: CASSQDVAGDTGELFF; DNA: TGCGCCAGCAGCCAAGATGTGGCAGGGGACACCGGGGAGCTGTTTTTT
size: .; D: TRBD2; J: TRBJ2-7; V: TRBV24-1; CDR3: CATSESGTSGSYEQYF; DNA: TGTGCCACCAGTGAATCCGGGACTAGCGGTTCCTACGAGCAGTACTTC
size: .; D: .; J: TRBJ1-1; V: TRBV30; CDR3: CAWRDSQAEAFF; DNA: TGTGCCTGGAGGGACTCGCAGGCCGAAGCTTTCTTT
size: few; D: .; J: TRBJ1-6; V: TRBV7-3; CDR3: CASSSTDTLGSSPLHF; DNA: TGTGCCAGCAGCTCAACCGACACCCTGGGGAGTTCACCCCTCCACTTT
size: .; D: .; J: TRBJ2-3; V: TRBV11-2; CDR3: CASSSFRATDTQYF; DNA: TGTGCCAGCAGCTCCTTCCGGGCCACAGATACGCAGTATTTT
size: .; D: TRBD1; J: TRBJ2-5; V: TRBV24-1; CDR3: CATSELKQGTYQETQYF; DNA: TGTGCCACCAGTGAGTTGAAACAGGGGACGTACCAAGAGACCCAGTACTTC
size: .; D: .; J: TRBJ1-1; V: TRBV6-1; CDR3: CASSQPQTGNRF; DNA: TGTGCCAGCAGTCAACCTCAAACAGGGAACCGCTTT
size: .; D: TRBD1; J: TRBJ1-1; V: TRBV4-3; CDR3: CASSLTAGGETEAFF; DNA: TGCGCCAGCAGCCTAACCGCAGGGGGCGAGACTGAAGCTTTCTTT
size: .; D: .; J: TRBJ1-5; V: TRBV30; CDR3: CAWSVTARFFNQPQHF; DNA: TGTGCCTGGAGTGTAACTGCCAGGTTCTTCAATCAGCCCCAGCATTTT
size: .; D: TRBD1; J: TRBJ1-2; V: TRBV30; CDR3: CACTTGPLNYGYTF; DNA: TGTGCCTGCACGACAGGGCCTCTCAACTATGGCTACACCTTC
size: .; D: .; J: TRBJ2-1; V: TRBV9; CDR3: CASSAAQGSSYNEQFF; DNA: TGTGCCAGCAGCGCGGCACAGGGTAGCTCCTACAATGAGCAGTTCTTC
size: .; D: .; J: TRBJ1-1; V: TRBV7-2; CDR3: CASSFTGLNTEAFF; DNA: TGTGCCAGCAGCTTTACCGGTTTGAACACTGAAGCTTTCTTT
size: .; D: TRBD1; J: TRBJ2-3; V: TRBV4-1; CDR3: CASSFGQGGTDTQYF; DNA: TGCGCCAGCAGCTTCGGACAGGGGGGGACAGATACGCAGTATTTT
size: .; D: .; J: TRBJ2-2; V: TRBV9; CDR3: CASSLAWGGANTGELFF; DNA: TGTGCCAGCAGCCTAGCTTGGGGGGGCGCGAACACCGGGGAGCTGTTTTTT
size: .; D: .; J: TRBJ2-7; V: TRBV7-2; CDR3: CASSLGPRLGHEQYF; DNA: TGTGCCAGCAGCTTAGGACCCAGACTGGGCCACGAGCAGTACTTC
size: .; D: TRBD1; J: TRBJ1-2; V: TRBV28; CDR3: CASSLTGEPLYGYTF; DNA: TGTGCCAGCAGTTTAACAGGGGAGCCACTCTATGGCTACACCTTC
size: .; D: .; J: TRBJ2-2; V: TRBV18; CDR3: CASSPRTVNTGELFF; DNA: TGTGCCAGCTCACCCCGGACAGTGAACACCGGGGAGCTGTTTTTT
size: .; D: .; J: TRBJ2-1; V: TRBV5-1; CDR3: CASSLMNNEQFF; DNA: TGCGCCAGCAGCTTGATGAACAATGAGCAGTTCTTC
size: .; D: .; J: TRBJ2-1; V: TRBV7-2; CDR3: CASSPGLSYNEQFF; DNA: TGTGCCAGCAGCCCTGGTCTCTCCTACAATGAGCAGTTCTTC
size: .; D: .; J: TRBJ1-5; V: TRBV9; CDR3: CASSVDPGRQPQHF; DNA: TGTGCCAGCAGCGTAGATCCGGGGCGTCAGCCCCAGCATTTT
size: .; D: .; J: TRBJ1-2; V: TRBV15; CDR3: CATSREDYGYTF; DNA: TGTGCCACCAGCAGAGAAGACTATGGCTACACCTTC
size: once; D: .; J: TRBJ2-5; V: TRBV9; CDR3: CASSVEVGEETQYF; DNA: TGTGCCAGCAGCGTAGAAGTAGGGGAAGAGACCCAGTACTTC
size: .; D: .; J: TRBJ2-5; V: TRBV5-1; CDR3: CASSRGANQETQYF; DNA: TGCGCCAGCAGCCGTGGGGCAAACCAAGAGACCCAGTACTTC
size: .; D: .; J: TRBJ2-7; V: TRBV2; CDR3: CASSVVGVREQYF; DNA: TGTGCCAGCAGTGTGGTGGGGGTGAGGGAGCAGTACTTC
size: .; D: TRBD1; J: TRBJ1-5; V: TRBV19; CDR3: CASSTTGGLWNQPQHF; DNA: TGTGCCAGTAGTACAACAGGGGGCCTTTGGAATCAGCCCCAGCATTTT
size: .; D: TRBD2; J: TRBJ2-7; V: TRBV28; CDR3: CASSALGRDEQYF; DNA: TGTGCCAGCAGCGCCCTGGGGAGGGACGAGCAGTACTTC
size: .; D: .; J: TRBJ2-3; V: TRBV29-1; CDR3: CSVRRGAEDTQYF; DNA: TGCAGCGTACGTCGGGGGGCGGAAGATACGCAGTATTTT
size: .; D: TRBD1; J: TRBJ2-6; V: TRBV2; CDR3: CASTAGTGIGANVLTF; DNA: TGTGCCAGCACTGCCGGGACAGGGATTGGGGCCAACGTCCTGACTTTC
size: .; D: TRBD2; J: TRBJ2-3; V: TRBV5-1; CDR3: CASSDGAGRTDTQYF; DNA: TGCGCCAGCAGCGACGGAGCGGGACGCACAGATACGCAGTATTTT
size: once; D: .; J: TRBJ2-1; V: TRBV18; CDR3: CASSPIILNEQFF; DNA: TGTGCCAGCTCACCGATTATCCTCAATGAGCAGTTCTTC
size: .; D: .; J: TRBJ1-5; V: TRBV30; CDR3: CAWSGGSGINQPQHF; DNA: TGTGCCTGGAGCGGGGGTTCAGGGATTAATCAGCCCCAGCATTTT
size: .; D: TRBD2; J: TRBJ2-5; V: TRBV7-3; CDR3: CASSLTGSGRVQETQYF; DNA: TGTGCCAGCAGCTTAACGGGCAGCGGGAGGGTCCAAGAGACCCAGTACTTC
size: .; D: TRBD1; J: TRBJ2-5; V: TRBV24-1; CDR3: CATSDHGTGRQETQYF; DNA: TGTGCCACCAGTGACCATGGGACAGGGAGGCAAGAGACCCAGTACTTC